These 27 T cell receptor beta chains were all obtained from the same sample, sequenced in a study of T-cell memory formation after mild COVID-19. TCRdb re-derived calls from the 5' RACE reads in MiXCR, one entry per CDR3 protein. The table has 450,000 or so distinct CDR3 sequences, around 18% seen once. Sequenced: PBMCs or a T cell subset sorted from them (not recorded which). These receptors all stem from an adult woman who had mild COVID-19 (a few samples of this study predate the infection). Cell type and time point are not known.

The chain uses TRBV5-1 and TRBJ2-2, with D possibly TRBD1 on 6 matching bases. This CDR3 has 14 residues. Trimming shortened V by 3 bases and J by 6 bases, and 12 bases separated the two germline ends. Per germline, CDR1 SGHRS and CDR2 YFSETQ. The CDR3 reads CASSSKAGAGELFF. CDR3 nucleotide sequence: TGCGCCAGCAGCTCCAAAGCAGGGGCCGGGGAGCTGTTTTTT.

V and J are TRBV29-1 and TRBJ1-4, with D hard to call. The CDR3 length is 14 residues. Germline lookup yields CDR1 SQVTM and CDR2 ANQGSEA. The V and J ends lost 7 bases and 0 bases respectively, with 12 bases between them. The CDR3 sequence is CSGRVGSTNEKLFF. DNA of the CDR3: TGCAGCGGACGAGTTGGATCAACTAATGAAAAACTGTTTTTT.

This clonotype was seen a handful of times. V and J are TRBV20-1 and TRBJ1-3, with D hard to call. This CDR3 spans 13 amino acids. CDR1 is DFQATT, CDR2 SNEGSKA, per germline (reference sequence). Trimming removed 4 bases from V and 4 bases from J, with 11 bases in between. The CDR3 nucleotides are TGCAGTGCTACCTTGGCAGGCGGAAACACCATATATTTT. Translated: CSATLAGGNTIYF.

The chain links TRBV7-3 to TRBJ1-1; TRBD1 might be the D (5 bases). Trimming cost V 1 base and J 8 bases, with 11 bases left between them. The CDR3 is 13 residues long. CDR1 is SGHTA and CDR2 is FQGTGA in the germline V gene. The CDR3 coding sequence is TGTGCCAGCAGCTTAAACGACAGACTCGAAGCTTTCTTT. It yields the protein CASSLNDRLEAFF. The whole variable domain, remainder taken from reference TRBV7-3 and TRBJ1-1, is GAGVSQTPSNKVTEKGKYVELRCDPISGHTALYWYRQSLGQGPEFLIYFQGTGAADDSGLPNDRFFAVRPEGSVSTLKIQRTERGDSAVYLCASSLNDRLEAFFGQGTRLTVV.

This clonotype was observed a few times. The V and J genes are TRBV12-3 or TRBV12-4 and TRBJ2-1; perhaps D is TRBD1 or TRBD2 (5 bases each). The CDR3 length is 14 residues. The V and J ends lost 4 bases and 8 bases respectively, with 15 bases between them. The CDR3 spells CASSSSYRGDEQFF. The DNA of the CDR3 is TGTGCCAGCAGTTCATCGTACCGGGGCGATGAGCAGTTCTTC.

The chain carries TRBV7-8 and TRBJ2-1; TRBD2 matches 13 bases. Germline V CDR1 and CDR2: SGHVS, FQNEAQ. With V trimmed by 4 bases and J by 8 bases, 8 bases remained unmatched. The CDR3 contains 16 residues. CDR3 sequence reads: CASSSELAGGRDEQFF. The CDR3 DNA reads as TGTGCCAGCAGCTCTGAACTAGCGGGGGGGCGGGATGAGCAGTTCTTC.

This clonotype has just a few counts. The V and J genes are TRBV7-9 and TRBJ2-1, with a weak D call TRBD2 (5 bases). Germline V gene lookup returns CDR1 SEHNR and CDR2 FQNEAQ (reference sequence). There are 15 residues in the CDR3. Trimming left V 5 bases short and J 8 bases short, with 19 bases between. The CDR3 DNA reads TGTGCCAGCAGCCGCTTCCCTTCTAGCATGGATGAGCAGTTCTTC. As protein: CASSRFPSSMDEQFF.

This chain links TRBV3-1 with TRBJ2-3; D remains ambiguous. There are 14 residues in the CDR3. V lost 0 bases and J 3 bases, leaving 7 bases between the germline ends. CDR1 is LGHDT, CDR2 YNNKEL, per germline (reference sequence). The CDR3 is CASSQEGSTDTQYF. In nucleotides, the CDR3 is TGTGCCAGCAGCCAAGAGGGTTCTACAGATACGCAGTATTTT.

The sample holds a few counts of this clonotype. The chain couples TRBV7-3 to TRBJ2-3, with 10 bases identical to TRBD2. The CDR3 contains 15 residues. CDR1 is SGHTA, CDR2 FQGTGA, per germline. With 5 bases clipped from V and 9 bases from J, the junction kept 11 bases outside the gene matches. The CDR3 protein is CASSDPAGGAATQYF. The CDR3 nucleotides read TGTGCCAGCAGCGACCCAGCGGGAGGGGCGGCGACGCAGTATTTT.

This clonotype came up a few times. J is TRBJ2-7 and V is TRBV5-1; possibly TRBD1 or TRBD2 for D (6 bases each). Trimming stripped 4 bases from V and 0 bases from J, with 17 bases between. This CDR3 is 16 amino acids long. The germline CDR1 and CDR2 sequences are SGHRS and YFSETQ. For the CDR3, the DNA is TGCGCCAGCAGCCCAGGGGCGGGACAAGCCTCCTACGAGCAGTACTTC. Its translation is CASSPGAGQASYEQYF.

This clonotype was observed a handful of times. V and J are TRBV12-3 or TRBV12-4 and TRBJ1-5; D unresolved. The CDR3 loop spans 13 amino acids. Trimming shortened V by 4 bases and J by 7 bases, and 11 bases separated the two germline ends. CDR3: CASSSLDNQPQHF. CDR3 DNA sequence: TGTGCCAGCAGTTCCCTGGATAACCAGCCCCAGCATTTT.

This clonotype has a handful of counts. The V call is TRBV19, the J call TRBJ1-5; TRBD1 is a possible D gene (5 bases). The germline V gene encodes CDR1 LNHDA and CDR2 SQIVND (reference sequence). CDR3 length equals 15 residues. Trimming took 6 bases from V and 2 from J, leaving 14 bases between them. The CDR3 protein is CASSTGRMGNQPQHF. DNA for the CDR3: TGTGCCAGTAGCACGGGACGAATGGGCAATCAGCCCCAGCATTTT.

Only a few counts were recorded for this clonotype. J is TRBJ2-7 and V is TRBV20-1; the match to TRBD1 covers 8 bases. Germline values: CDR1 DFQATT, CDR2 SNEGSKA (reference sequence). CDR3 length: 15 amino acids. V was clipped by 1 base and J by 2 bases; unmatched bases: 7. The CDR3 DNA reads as TGCAGTGCTAGAGCTTCGGACAGGGACGCCTACGAGCAGTACTTC. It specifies CSARASDRDAYEQYF.

The CDR3 region is CASSFLSGTGGNEQFF. The CDR3 region has the DNA TGTGCCAGCAGCTTCTTGTCCGGGACAGGGGGCAATGAGCAGTTCTTC. This chain joins TRBV11-2 and TRBJ2-1; 11 bases line up with TRBD1. Germline CDR1 and CDR2: SGHAT and FQNNGV. CDR3 size: 16 residues. V was pared by 3 bases and J by 6 bases, with 7 bases of the junction left unmatched.

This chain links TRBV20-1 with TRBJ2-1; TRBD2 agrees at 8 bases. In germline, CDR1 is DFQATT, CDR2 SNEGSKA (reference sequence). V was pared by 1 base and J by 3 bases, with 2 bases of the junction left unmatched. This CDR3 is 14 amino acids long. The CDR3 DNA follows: TGCAGTGCTAGAGTTAGCGGGAACTACAATGAGCAGTTCTTC. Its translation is CSARVSGNYNEQFF.

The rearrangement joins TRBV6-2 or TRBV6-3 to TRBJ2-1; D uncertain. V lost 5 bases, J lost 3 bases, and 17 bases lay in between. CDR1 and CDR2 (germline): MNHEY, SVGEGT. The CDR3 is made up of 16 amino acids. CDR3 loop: CASSAQTAGYYNEQFF. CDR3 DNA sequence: TGTGCCAGCAGTGCCCAAACTGCCGGGTACTACAATGAGCAGTTCTTC.

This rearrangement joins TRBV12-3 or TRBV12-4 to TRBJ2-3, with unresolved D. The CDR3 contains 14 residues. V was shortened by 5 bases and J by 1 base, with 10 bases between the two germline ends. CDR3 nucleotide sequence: TGTGCCAGCAGTCCCCGCAGTCGCACAGATACGCAGTATTTT. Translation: CASSPRSRTDTQYF.

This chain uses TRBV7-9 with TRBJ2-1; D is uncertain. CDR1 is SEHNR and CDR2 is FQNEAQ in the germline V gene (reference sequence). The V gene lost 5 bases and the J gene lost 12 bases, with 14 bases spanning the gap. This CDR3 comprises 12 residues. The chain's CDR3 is CASSLGWVGQFF. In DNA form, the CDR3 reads TGTGCCAGCAGCCTTGGGTGGGTAGGGCAGTTCTTC.

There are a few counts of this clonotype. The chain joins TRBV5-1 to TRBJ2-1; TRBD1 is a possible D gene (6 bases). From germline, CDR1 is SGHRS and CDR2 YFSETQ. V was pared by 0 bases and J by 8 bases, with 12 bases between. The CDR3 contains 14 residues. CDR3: CASSLGQGRDEQFF. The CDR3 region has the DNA TGCGCCAGCAGCTTGGGGCAGGGGCGGGATGAGCAGTTCTTC.

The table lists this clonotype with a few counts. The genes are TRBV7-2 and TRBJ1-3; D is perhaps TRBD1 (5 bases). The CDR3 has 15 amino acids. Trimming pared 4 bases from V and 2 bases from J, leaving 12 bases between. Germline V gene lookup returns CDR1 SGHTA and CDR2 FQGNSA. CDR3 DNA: TGTGCCAGCAGCTCGGAGCCGGGGGCTGGAAACACCATATATTTT. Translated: CASSSEPGAGNTIYF.

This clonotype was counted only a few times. The CDR3 loop is CASSYSSEGREFF. CDR3 nucleotides: TGTGCCAGCAGTTACTCATCGGAGGGGCGCGAGTTCTTC. This sequence joins TRBV6-6 and TRBJ2-1; D may be TRBD2 (6 bases). CDR1 is MNHNY, CDR2 SVGAGI, per germline (reference sequence). The CDR3 has 13 residues. The V end lost 0 bases, the J end lost 14 bases, and 14 bases lay between the germline ends.

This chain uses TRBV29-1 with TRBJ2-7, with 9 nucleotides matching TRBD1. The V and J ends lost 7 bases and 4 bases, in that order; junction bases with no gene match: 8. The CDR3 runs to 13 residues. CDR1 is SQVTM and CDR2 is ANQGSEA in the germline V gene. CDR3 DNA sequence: TGCAGCGCCTTTAAGGGACAGGGTTACGAGCAGTACTTC. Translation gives CSAFKGQGYEQYF.

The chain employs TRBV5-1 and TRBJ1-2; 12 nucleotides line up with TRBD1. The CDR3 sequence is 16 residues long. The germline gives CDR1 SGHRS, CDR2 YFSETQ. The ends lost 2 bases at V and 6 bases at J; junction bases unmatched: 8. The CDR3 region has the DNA TGCGCCAGCAGCTTAGGGACAGGGGGCGAGCCGGATGGCTACACCTTC. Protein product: CASSLGTGGEPDGYTF.

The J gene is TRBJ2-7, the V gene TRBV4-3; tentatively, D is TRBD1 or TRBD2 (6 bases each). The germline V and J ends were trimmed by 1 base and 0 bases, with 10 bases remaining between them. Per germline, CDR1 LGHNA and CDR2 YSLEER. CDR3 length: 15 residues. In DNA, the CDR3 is TGCGCCAGCAGCCAAGGGGGGGCAGCCTCCTACGAGCAGTACTTC. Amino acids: CASSQGGAASYEQYF.

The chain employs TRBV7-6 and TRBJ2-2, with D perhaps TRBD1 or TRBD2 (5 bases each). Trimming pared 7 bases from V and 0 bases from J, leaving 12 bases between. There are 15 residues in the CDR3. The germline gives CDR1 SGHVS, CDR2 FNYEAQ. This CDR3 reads CASTVGTANTGELFF. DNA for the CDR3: TGTGCCAGCACCGTCGGGACGGCGAACACCGGGGAGCTGTTTTTT.

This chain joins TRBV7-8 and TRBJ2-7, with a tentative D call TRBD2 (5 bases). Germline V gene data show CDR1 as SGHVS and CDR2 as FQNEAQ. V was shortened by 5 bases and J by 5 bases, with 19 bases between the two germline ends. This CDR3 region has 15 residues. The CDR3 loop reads CASSDVAGSMDEQYF. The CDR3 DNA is TGTGCCAGCAGCGACGTAGCTGGGAGCATGGACGAGCAGTACTTC.

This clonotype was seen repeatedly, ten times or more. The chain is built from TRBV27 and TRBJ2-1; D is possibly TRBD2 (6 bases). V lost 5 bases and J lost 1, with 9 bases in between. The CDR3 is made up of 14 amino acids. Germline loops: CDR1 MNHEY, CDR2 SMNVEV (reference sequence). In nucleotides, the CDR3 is TGTGCCAGCAGTCGACTAGGATCCTACAATGAGCAGTTCTTC. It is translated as CASSRLGSYNEQFF.